A single T cell receptor beta chain is shown here with its context. It has no known antigen specificity. No per-base quality is available; no much larger clone lies one base away. The immunoSEQ Assay, a bias-controlled multiplex PCR, was used to amplify TCRbeta CDR3 regions from genomic DNA. Under the source paper's analysis protocol: Nucleated cell counts per sample were estimated from amplification of reference gene primers within the assay. To quantify the absolute abundance of each unique TCRbeta CDR3 rearrangement, sequence reads were collapsed and filtered. For each sample, productive Simpson clonality was calculated by taking the square root of Simpson's diversity index across productive rearrangements. Held by TCRdb, this immuneACCESS table contains in-frame sequences only and omits some clones. Under half of the omission traces to an unresolved V gene where checked; the cause of the rest is unknown. The V and J calls and the clone size are those of that table, but D and trimming were determined from the DNA. This sample holds approximately 140,000 clones; about 86% were observed only once. Roughly 8.7% of the sample goes to the ten largest clones.

Collaborating institutions collected whole blood in K2EDTA tubes following their own protocols. Collaborator samples were shipped for TCRbeta analysis as frozen whole blood, isolated PBMCs, or DNA extracted from either sample type. This specimen belongs to a study of blood T cell repertoires in COVID-19 (dated by TCRdb to 2018 to 2020). As for the study more broadly: Samples from collaborators originated in the United States, Italy and Spain and spanned both the acute and convalescent phases of COVID-19. A de-identified subject ID, COVID-19 status, age in years and sex were almost always included in the sample metadata. Deeply sampled blood TCRbeta repertoires from subjects exposed to, actively infected with, or recovered from COVID-19 were included in the dataset. Where HLA class I and class II types were available, the types were taken from metadata supplied by the sample provider, not from assay-based typing. Samples were obtained from the ongoing ImmuneRACE study (first 160 participants) and from some 1,200 subjects provided by 6 global collaborators. The prospective study material was composed of cDNA or gDNA derived from T cells, B-cell-depleted T cells, or PBMCs. The repertoires were released in a freely available public database intended as a resource for research on the immune response to SARS-CoV-2. Broader findings and caveats from the paper: The amount of clinical and demographic metadata varied by source and participant and was provided uncurated.

The sample comprised peripheral blood. This sequence originates from a woman aged 55-75 years with acute or convalescent COVID-19.

The CDR3 in this case is CASSLDLGGTSSYEQYF. The nucleotides read TGTGCCAGCAGCTTAGACTTAGGGGGCACAAGCTCCTACGAGCAGTACTTC. The chain was built from TRBV7-9 and TRBJ2-7, with TRBD1 identical over 7 junction bases. V is cut back by 1 base and J by 0 bases, with 9 bases in the junction unmatched. Via the germline V gene (reference sequence), CDR1 is SEHNR and CDR2 FQNEAQ. The CDR3, cysteine through phenylalanine, is 17 amino acids long. CDR3 DNA is the only sequence kept; it has 51 bases, read in frame from the first base.